This T cell receptor beta chain was captured by sequencing in a study of post-analysis software for immune sequencing data. Notes on the study in general: Controls had lower frequencies than patients of about 5 TRBV segments, which included TRBV5-6, TRBV5-1 and TRBV20-1. The authors found that F measure strongly co-clustered same-batch samples. For normalized Chao1 diversity, multiple sclerosis patients scored significantly lower than controls did.

Unique-molecular-identifier-tagged TCR beta cDNA libraries were used. TCRdb re-called the PCR reads through MiXCR, storing one row per CDR3 protein. The data show about 500,000 distinct CDR3 sequences, approximately 46% seen once. The CDR3 has 17 residues. Germline lookup yields CDR1 SGHTA and CDR2 FQGNSA. After removal of 1 base from V and 1 base from J, the junction contained 9 bases not matched to a gene. This clonotype was detected only a few times. What it recognizes is unknown. The specimen was blood. The source of this sequence is a girl aged 10-17 years with multiple sclerosis. The V and J genes are TRBV7-2 and TRBJ2-7; 8 positions agree with TRBD1. CDR3 sequence reads: CASSLGDRFRPSYEQYF. For the CDR3, the DNA is TGTGCCAGCAGCTTAGGGGACAGGTTTCGACCTTCCTACGAGCAGTACTTC.